This T cell receptor beta chain was captured in a study of T cell responses to AZD1222 COVID-19 vaccine. General observations from the study: Only after the peak T cell response were repertoires sampled. Spike regions recognized by vaccine-associated CD4 TCRs spanned the protein, led by 160-218 and 743-854.

Only in-frame clones appear in the TCRdb table, and some are missing; sequencing was by immunoSEQ multiplex PCR. The repertoire includes 130,000 or so clones, more than 70% of them detected once, and around 10% sits in the top ten. The CDR3 has 14 amino acids. The V end lost 0 bases, the J end lost 7 bases, and 9 bases lay between the germline ends. Germline-derived CDR1 and CDR2 are KGHDR and SFDVKD. Points on this clone: The antigen remains undetermined.

Specimen: peripheral blood, collected on day 0 of AZD1222 vaccination. The receptor was isolated from an adult in good health. V usage is TRBV24-1 and J usage is TRBJ2-1; possible D gene TRBD2, 5 bases. The CDR3 here is CATSDLSGVNEQFF. The CDR3 nucleotides are TGTGCCACCAGTGATTTGTCCGGGGTGAATGAGCAGTTCTTC.